Shown below are 29 T cell receptor beta chains from a single sample sequenced in a study of cytomegalovirus exposure and HLA in healthy donors. The PCR was carried out with 60 Vbeta primers and 13 Jbeta primers. Clones were read by immunoSEQ multiplex PCR, and TCRdb kept only the in-frame ones, dropping some. The sample yields around 220,000 clones, 65% to 80% seen once. The sample comprised PBMCs. The source is a man aged 35 to 55 in good health and CMV-seronegative.

The V and J genes are TRBV7-8 and TRBJ1-2, with D perhaps TRBD1 (5 bases). Trimming left V 7 bases short and J 2 bases short, with 26 bases between. The length of the CDR3 is 18 residues. CDR1 is SGHVS, CDR2 FQNEAQ, per germline. CDR3 region: CASTRGGPGELLNYGYTF. CDR3 nucleotides: TGTGCCAGCACCCGTGGGGGTCCGGGGGAGCTCCTCAACTATGGCTACACCTTC. The full variable domain, rest sourced from reference TRBV7-8 and TRBJ1-2, is GAGVSQSPRYKVAKRGQDVALRCDPISGHVSLFWYQQALGQGPEFLTYFQNEAQLDKSGLPSDRFFAERPEGSVSTLKIQRTQQEDSAVYLCASTRGGPGELLNYGYTFGSGTRLTVV.

This chain uses TRBV5-6 with TRBJ2-3; D is perhaps TRBD2 (6 bases). The CDR3 runs 15 residues. V gave up 1 base and J gave up 0 bases, with 9 bases separating them. Per germline, CDR1 SGHDT and CDR2 YYEEEE. This CDR3 is CASSLWSGSTDTQYF. CDR3 in DNA: TGTGCCAGCAGCTTGTGGAGCGGGAGCACAGATACGCAGTATTTT.

V gene TRBV6-6 combines with J gene TRBJ1-2, with 8 bases lining up with TRBD1. The junction had 7 bases not matched to a gene; V was cut back by 4 bases and J by 0 bases. CDR3 length: 16 amino acids. The germline CDR1 and CDR2 sequences are MNHNY and SVGAGI (reference sequence). Here the CDR3 reads CASSLNVGQANYGYTF. DNA for the CDR3: TGTGCCAGCAGTTTAAATGTGGGACAGGCTAACTATGGCTACACCTTC.

The rearrangement uses TRBV5-5 and TRBJ1-5; 7 bases map to TRBD1. CDR1 and CDR2 (germline): SGHKS, YYEKEE (reference sequence). The V gene end was trimmed by 4 bases and the J gene end by 6 bases; junction bases not matched to a gene: 4. The CDR3 has 13 amino acids. The CDR3 here is CASSRQGTQPQHF. For the CDR3, the DNA is TGTGCCAGCAGCAGACAGGGTACTCAGCCCCAGCATTTT. The full variable domain, rest sourced from reference TRBV5-5 and TRBJ1-5, is DAGVTQSPTHLIKTRGQQVTLRCSPISGHKSVSWYQQVLGQGPQFIFQYYEKEERGRGNFPDRFSARQFPNYSSELNVNALLLGDSALYLCASSRQGTQPQHFGDGTRLSIL.

The V call is TRBV28, the J call TRBJ2-1; possibly TRBD2 for D (6 bases). This CDR3 comprises 15 residues. Germline CDR1 reads MDHEN; CDR2 reads SYDVKM. V was pared by 5 bases and J by 2 bases, with 13 bases between. CDR3 amino acids: CASSVAVLPYNEQFF. CDR3 DNA sequence: TGTGCCAGCAGTGTAGCGGTTCTTCCCTACAATGAGCAGTTCTTC. The full variable domain, in which reference TRBV28 and TRBJ2-1 provide the parts outside the CDR3, is DVKVTQSSRYLVKRTGEKVFLECVQDMDHENMFWYRQDPGLGLRLIYFSYDVKMKEKGDIPEGYSVSREKKERFSLILESASTNQTSMYLCASSVAVLPYNEQFFGPGTRLTVL.

This chain links TRBV29-1 with TRBJ2-1; 8 nucleotides match TRBD2. Germline CDR1 and CDR2: SQVTM and ANQGSEA. The CDR3 runs to 15 residues. The V and J ends lost 7 bases and 0 bases, in that order; junction bases with no gene match: 8. CDR3 amino acids: CSDTTSASSYNEQFF. Written as DNA, the CDR3 is TGCAGCGACACGACTAGCGCCAGCTCCTACAATGAGCAGTTCTTC.

The chain links TRBV5-4 to TRBJ2-1, with unresolved D. This CDR3 is built from 12 residues. Germline V gene lookup returns CDR1 SGHNT and CDR2 YYREEE (reference sequence). V was shortened by 2 bases and J by 10 bases, with 10 bases between the two germline ends. This CDR3 reads CASSFSSQEQFF. The CDR3, as DNA: TGTGCCAGCAGCTTTTCATCCCAGGAGCAGTTCTTC. Supplemented by reference TRBV5-4 and TRBJ2-1, the full variable domain reads ETGVTQSPTHLIKTRGQQVTLRCSSQSGHNTVSWYQQALGQGPQFIFQYYREEENGRGNFPPRFSGLQFPNYSSELNVNALELDDSALYLCASSFSSQEQFFGPGTRLTVL.

Points on this clone: The same CDR3 is also encoded by other DNA sequences in this sample. The chain employs TRBV4-3 and TRBJ2-7; no clear D gene. The germline CDR1 and CDR2 sequences are LGHNA and YSLEER. This CDR3 contains 13 residues. V was pared by 0 bases and J by 2 bases, with 5 bases between. CDR3 residues: CASSQDRAYEQYF. The CDR3 region has the DNA TGCGCCAGCAGCCAAGATAGAGCCTACGAGCAGTACTTC.

CDR3 in amino acids: CASSFASSRYGYTF. The CDR3 region has the DNA TGTGCCAGCAGCTTCGCCAGTTCCCGCTATGGCTACACCTTC. The gene calls are TRBV7-2 and TRBJ1-2; D unclear. The CDR3 runs 14 residues. Germline V gives CDR1 SGHTA, CDR2 FQGNSA. V was shortened by 3 bases and J by 4 bases, with 12 bases between the two germline ends.

This chain links TRBV7-9 with TRBJ2-7; TRBD1 matches 7 bases. The germline V gene has CDR1 SEHNR and CDR2 FQNEAQ (reference sequence). The V and J ends lost 5 bases and 1 base, in that order; junction bases with no gene match: 8. The CDR3 spans 15 residues. CDR3 bases: TGTGCCAGCAGCGCGCCGGGACAGCTATCCTACGAGCAGTACTTC. Translating it yields CASSAPGQLSYEQYF. Full variable domain (rest looked up from reference TRBV7-9 and TRBJ2-7): DTGVSQNPRHKITKRGQNVTFRCDPISEHNRLYWYRQTLGQGPEFLTYFQNEAQLEKSRLLSDRFSAERPKGSFSTLEIQRTEQGDSAMYLCASSAPGQLSYEQYFGPGTRLTVT.

The V call is TRBV18, the J call TRBJ2-7; 8 positions agree with TRBD1. This CDR3 spans 16 amino acids. Germline CDR1 and CDR2: KGHSH and LQKENI. Losses at the gene ends were 5 bases for V and 0 bases for J; bases not matched to a gene: 9. CDR3 sequence: CASSTGTGGNSYEQYF. The CDR3 DNA sequence: TGTGCCAGCTCAACTGGGACAGGCGGGAACTCCTACGAGCAGTACTTC.

This clone has more than one count but fewer than ten. V gene TRBV4-1 combines with J gene TRBJ1-1; D gene ambiguous. CDR1 and CDR2 from the germline V gene are MGHRA and YSYEKL. V gave up 1 base and J gave up 4 bases, with 4 bases separating them. This CDR3 is 12 amino acids long. CDR3 DNA: TGCGCCAGCAGCCAAGGTAGCACTGAAGCTTTCTTT. This codes for CASSQGSTEAFF.

The chain has TRBV5-1 and TRBJ1-1, with TRBD1 matching over 11 bases. CDR1 and CDR2 from the germline V gene are SGHRS and YFSETQ. This CDR3 is built from 13 residues. V dropped 4 bases and J dropped 8; count of bases not matched to a gene: 4. The CDR3: CASSLDRGQEAFF. CDR3 nucleotide sequence: TGCGCCAGCAGCCTGGACAGGGGGCAAGAAGCTTTCTTT.

Concerning this clone itself: The junction departs from the called germline gene at one end, perhaps through a read error. The chain joins TRBV7-2 to TRBJ2-7; 7 bases fit TRBD2. The germline V gene has CDR1 SGHTA and CDR2 FQGNSA. This CDR3 region has 15 residues. The CDR3 spells CASTLTGTNSYEQYF. In DNA form, the CDR3 reads TGTGCCAGCACCTTAACCGGGACTAACTCCTACGAGCAGTACTTC.

The genes are TRBV7-9 and TRBJ1-5, with 9 bases identical to TRBD1. V shed 5 bases, J shed 4 bases, and the junction held 15 bases outside the gene matches. In germline, CDR1 is SEHNR, CDR2 FQNEAQ (reference sequence). CDR3 length: 18 residues. The CDR3 sequence: CASSRALDRGLRNQPQHF. CDR3 sequence (DNA): TGTGCCAGCAGCCGTGCGCTGGACAGGGGTTTGAGAAATCAGCCCCAGCATTTT.

This clone came up a few times. The chain is built from TRBV14 and TRBJ2-1; TRBD2 matches at 12 bases. With 4 bases clipped from V and 6 bases from J, the junction kept 7 bases outside the gene matches. CDR3 length equals 16 residues. Germline assignment: CDR1 SGHDN and CDR2 FVKESK. CDR3 sequence (DNA): TGTGCCAGCAGCCCCAAACTAGCGGGAGGAGCCAATGAGCAGTTCTTC. Its translation: CASSPKLAGGANEQFF. Full variable domain (remainder filled in from reference TRBV14 and TRBJ2-1): EAGVTQFPSHSVIEKGQTVTLRCDPISGHDNLYWYRRVMGKEIKFLLHFVKESKQDESGMPNNRFLAERTGGTYSTLKVQPAELEDSGVYFCASSPKLAGGANEQFFGPGTRLTVL.

V gene TRBV5-6 combines with J gene TRBJ1-6, with D uncertain. The CDR3 length is 12 residues. The V end was cut by 7 bases, the J end by 7 bases, with 9 bases between. From germline, CDR1 is SGHDT and CDR2 YYEEEE. The CDR3, as DNA: TGTGCCAGCCTCGCGGGGAATTCACCCCTCCACTTT. It specifies CASLAGNSPLHF.

The table lists this clone with a few counts. The chain uses TRBV9 and TRBJ2-3, with 9 nucleotides matching TRBD1. Trimming took 2 bases from V and 6 from J; bases not matched to a gene: 7. Germline CDR1 is SGDLS and CDR2 is YYNGEE. This CDR3 spans 15 amino acids. In DNA, the CDR3 is TGTGCCAGCAGCGTGGCGGACAGGGGATCGGATACGCAGTATTTT. Its translation: CASSVADRGSDTQYF.

This clone has only a few counts. The chain links TRBV5-1 to TRBJ2-7; 8 bases align to TRBD2. J gave up 2 bases and V 4 bases, and 14 bases lay outside the gene matches. The CDR3 contains 17 residues. Germline assignment: CDR1 SGHRS and CDR2 YFSETQ. Here the CDR3 reads CASSPAWGGRRTYEQYF. In DNA form, the CDR3 reads TGCGCCAGCAGCCCAGCTTGGGGCGGGAGGCGAACCTACGAGCAGTACTTC.

The J gene is TRBJ1-1, the V gene TRBV6-5; D is undetermined. The CDR3 consists of 12 residues. The ends were cut back, 2 bases at V and 10 bases at J, with 11 bases in the middle. Germline-derived CDR1 and CDR2 are MNHEY and SVGAGI. The CDR3 spells CASSYLGAAAFF. The CDR3 coding sequence is TGTGCCAGCAGTTACCTAGGAGCGGCAGCTTTCTTT.

The DNA of the CDR3 is TGTGCCAGCAGCCTCAGCGGTCCAGGAAAACATCCAGAAGAGTTCTTC. As protein: CASSLSGPGKHPEEFF. V and J are TRBV7-2 and TRBJ2-1; maybe TRBD2 (5 bases). The V end was cut by 5 bases, the J end by 14 bases, with 28 bases between. This CDR3 comprises 16 residues. CDR1 is SGHTA and CDR2 is FQGNSA in the germline V gene.

This chain uses TRBV14 with TRBJ1-2; TRBD1 is a possible D gene (5 bases). The germline V gene has CDR1 SGHDN and CDR2 FVKESK. The CDR3 covers 13 residues. Trimming took 1 base from V and 4 from J, leaving 7 bases between them. CDR3 in DNA: TGTGCCAGCAGCCAAGCGGACACCTATGGCTACACCTTC. This translates into CASSQADTYGYTF. The full variable domain, completed using reference TRBV14 and TRBJ1-2, is EAGVTQFPSHSVIEKGQTVTLRCDPISGHDNLYWYRRVMGKEIKFLLHFVKESKQDESGMPNNRFLAERTGGTYSTLKVQPAELEDSGVYFCASSQADTYGYTFGSGTRLTVV.

This sequence joins TRBV5-4 and TRBJ2-5, with 8 bases fitting TRBD1. The CDR3 loop spans 13 amino acids. The germline V gene has CDR1 SGHNT and CDR2 YYREEE (reference sequence). The V gene end was trimmed by 4 bases and the J gene end by 5 bases; junction bases not matched to a gene: 4. CDR3 sequence: CASSQGQDETQYF. The DNA for the CDR3 is TGTGCCAGCAGCCAGGGACAGGATGAGACCCAGTACTTC.

The V gene is TRBV18, the J gene TRBJ1-5; 7 bases are shared with TRBD1. The V and J ends lost 3 bases and 10 bases, in that order; junction bases with no gene match: 6. The CDR3 consists of 13 residues. CDR1 KGHSH and CDR2 LQKENI come from the germline V gene. This chain's CDR3 is CASSPSRQGPQHF. CDR3 nucleotide sequence: TGTGCCAGCTCACCTTCCAGACAGGGCCCCCAGCATTTT.

A single count supports this clone. This chain joins TRBV5-8 and TRBJ1-6; D is undetermined. The CDR3 spans 14 residues. The germline V gene has CDR1 SGHTS and CDR2 YDEGEE. The germline V and J ends were trimmed by 0 bases and 9 bases, with 10 bases remaining between them. CDR3 DNA: TGTGCCAGCAGCTTGGTGAGGGTAGCTTCACCCCTCCACTTT. This codes for CASSLVRVASPLHF.

The gene calls are TRBV11-2 and TRBJ1-6; D call uncertain. CDR1 SGHAT and CDR2 FQNNGV come from the germline V gene. The CDR3 spans 14 residues. V was pared by 0 bases and J by 7 bases, with 7 bases between. The CDR3 reads CASSLDGGNSPLHF. The CDR3 coding sequence is TGTGCCAGCAGCTTAGATGGAGGAAATTCACCCCTCCACTTT.

The V call is TRBV13, the J call TRBJ2-1, with TRBD2 matching 8 bases. The CDR3 extends over 15 amino acids. Germline CDR1 reads PRHDT; CDR2 reads FYEKMQ (reference sequence). V trimming: 5 bases; J trimming: 3 bases; junction bases outside the gene matches: 6. The CDR3 region is CASSEGLAGYNEQFF. The CDR3 region has the DNA TGTGCCAGCAGCGAGGGGCTAGCGGGCTACAATGAGCAGTTCTTC.

This clone was seen only once. The V and J genes are TRBV27 and TRBJ1-1; D gene unclear. The CDR3 is made up of 16 amino acids. Germline CDR1 is MNHEY and CDR2 is SMNVEV (reference sequence). V was cut by 8 bases and J by 6 bases, with 25 bases left in between. This chain's CDR3 is CASWNPSDGIWAEAFF. The CDR3 DNA sequence: TGTGCCAGCTGGAACCCCTCGGACGGGATCTGGGCTGAAGCTTTCTTT.

The chain couples TRBV7-3 to TRBJ2-1; tentatively, D is TRBD2 (6 bases). Germline CDR1 SGHTA, CDR2 FQGTGA. Trimming took off 4 bases at V and 12 bases at J, with 13 bases between the two ends. CDR3 length: 12 residues. The CDR3: CASSSPGAGQFF. DNA for the CDR3: TGTGCCAGCAGCTCCCCGGGAGCGGGGCAGTTCTTC.